This T cell receptor (beta chain) was recorded in a study of T cells in Graves' hyperthyroidism and ophthalmopathy. RNA transcripts were the template for amplifying TCR beta CDR3 regions. Researchers ran a first-round RT-PCR on the TCR CDR3 using the HTBI primer set. From the multiplex PCR reads, TCRdb called clonotypes with MiXCR, one entry per CDR3 protein. This table has around 360,000 distinct CDR3 sequences, 13% to 15% appearing once. Each diagnosis drew on symptoms, thyroxine, TRAb, thyroid ultrasound and orbital computed tomography findings. This clonotype was seen at least ten times. The sample was blood. The source of this sequence is a woman in her sixties or seventies with Graves' ophthalmopathy.

In DNA form, the CDR3 reads TGTGCCAGCAGTTCCCGGGACTTTACCTACAATGAGCAGTTCTTC. The encoded protein is CASSSRDFTYNEQFF. The chain carries TRBV6-1 and TRBJ2-1; possibly TRBD2 for D (6 bases). The length of the CDR3 is 15 residues. Germline V gives CDR1 MNHNS, CDR2 SASEGT. V lost 5 bases and J 2 bases, leaving 13 bases between the germline ends.